The entry that follows covers one T cell receptor (beta chain) sequence. No antigen is known for it. CD45RO-negative, CCR7-positively selected cells formed the naive CD8 fraction, excluding terminally differentiated effector memory CD45RA+ cells. Assay: immunoSEQ multiplex PCR; the TCRdb copy retains only in-frame clones and omits some. In the table there are 800,000 to 950,000 clones, about 96% of which are singletons. This entry is derived from a study of shared clonotypes between healthy human individuals. Regarding the study as a whole: How much donors shared clonotypes was expected to be affected by sequencing depth.

With V trimmed by 4 bases and J by 4 bases, 8 bases remained unmatched. This CDR3 comprises 17 residues. The V gene's germline CDR1 is SEHNR and CDR2 FQNEAQ (reference sequence). What was sequenced was naive CD8+ T cells sorted from blood. The chain is built from TRBV7-9 and TRBJ1-5; 12 bases are a match to TRBD1. The sequence came from a man younger than 45 in good health. The CDR3 bases are TGTGCCAGCAGCTCGGTCGGGACAGGGGGCGGGAATCAGCCCCAGCATTTT. This sequence encodes CASSSVGTGGGNQPQHF.